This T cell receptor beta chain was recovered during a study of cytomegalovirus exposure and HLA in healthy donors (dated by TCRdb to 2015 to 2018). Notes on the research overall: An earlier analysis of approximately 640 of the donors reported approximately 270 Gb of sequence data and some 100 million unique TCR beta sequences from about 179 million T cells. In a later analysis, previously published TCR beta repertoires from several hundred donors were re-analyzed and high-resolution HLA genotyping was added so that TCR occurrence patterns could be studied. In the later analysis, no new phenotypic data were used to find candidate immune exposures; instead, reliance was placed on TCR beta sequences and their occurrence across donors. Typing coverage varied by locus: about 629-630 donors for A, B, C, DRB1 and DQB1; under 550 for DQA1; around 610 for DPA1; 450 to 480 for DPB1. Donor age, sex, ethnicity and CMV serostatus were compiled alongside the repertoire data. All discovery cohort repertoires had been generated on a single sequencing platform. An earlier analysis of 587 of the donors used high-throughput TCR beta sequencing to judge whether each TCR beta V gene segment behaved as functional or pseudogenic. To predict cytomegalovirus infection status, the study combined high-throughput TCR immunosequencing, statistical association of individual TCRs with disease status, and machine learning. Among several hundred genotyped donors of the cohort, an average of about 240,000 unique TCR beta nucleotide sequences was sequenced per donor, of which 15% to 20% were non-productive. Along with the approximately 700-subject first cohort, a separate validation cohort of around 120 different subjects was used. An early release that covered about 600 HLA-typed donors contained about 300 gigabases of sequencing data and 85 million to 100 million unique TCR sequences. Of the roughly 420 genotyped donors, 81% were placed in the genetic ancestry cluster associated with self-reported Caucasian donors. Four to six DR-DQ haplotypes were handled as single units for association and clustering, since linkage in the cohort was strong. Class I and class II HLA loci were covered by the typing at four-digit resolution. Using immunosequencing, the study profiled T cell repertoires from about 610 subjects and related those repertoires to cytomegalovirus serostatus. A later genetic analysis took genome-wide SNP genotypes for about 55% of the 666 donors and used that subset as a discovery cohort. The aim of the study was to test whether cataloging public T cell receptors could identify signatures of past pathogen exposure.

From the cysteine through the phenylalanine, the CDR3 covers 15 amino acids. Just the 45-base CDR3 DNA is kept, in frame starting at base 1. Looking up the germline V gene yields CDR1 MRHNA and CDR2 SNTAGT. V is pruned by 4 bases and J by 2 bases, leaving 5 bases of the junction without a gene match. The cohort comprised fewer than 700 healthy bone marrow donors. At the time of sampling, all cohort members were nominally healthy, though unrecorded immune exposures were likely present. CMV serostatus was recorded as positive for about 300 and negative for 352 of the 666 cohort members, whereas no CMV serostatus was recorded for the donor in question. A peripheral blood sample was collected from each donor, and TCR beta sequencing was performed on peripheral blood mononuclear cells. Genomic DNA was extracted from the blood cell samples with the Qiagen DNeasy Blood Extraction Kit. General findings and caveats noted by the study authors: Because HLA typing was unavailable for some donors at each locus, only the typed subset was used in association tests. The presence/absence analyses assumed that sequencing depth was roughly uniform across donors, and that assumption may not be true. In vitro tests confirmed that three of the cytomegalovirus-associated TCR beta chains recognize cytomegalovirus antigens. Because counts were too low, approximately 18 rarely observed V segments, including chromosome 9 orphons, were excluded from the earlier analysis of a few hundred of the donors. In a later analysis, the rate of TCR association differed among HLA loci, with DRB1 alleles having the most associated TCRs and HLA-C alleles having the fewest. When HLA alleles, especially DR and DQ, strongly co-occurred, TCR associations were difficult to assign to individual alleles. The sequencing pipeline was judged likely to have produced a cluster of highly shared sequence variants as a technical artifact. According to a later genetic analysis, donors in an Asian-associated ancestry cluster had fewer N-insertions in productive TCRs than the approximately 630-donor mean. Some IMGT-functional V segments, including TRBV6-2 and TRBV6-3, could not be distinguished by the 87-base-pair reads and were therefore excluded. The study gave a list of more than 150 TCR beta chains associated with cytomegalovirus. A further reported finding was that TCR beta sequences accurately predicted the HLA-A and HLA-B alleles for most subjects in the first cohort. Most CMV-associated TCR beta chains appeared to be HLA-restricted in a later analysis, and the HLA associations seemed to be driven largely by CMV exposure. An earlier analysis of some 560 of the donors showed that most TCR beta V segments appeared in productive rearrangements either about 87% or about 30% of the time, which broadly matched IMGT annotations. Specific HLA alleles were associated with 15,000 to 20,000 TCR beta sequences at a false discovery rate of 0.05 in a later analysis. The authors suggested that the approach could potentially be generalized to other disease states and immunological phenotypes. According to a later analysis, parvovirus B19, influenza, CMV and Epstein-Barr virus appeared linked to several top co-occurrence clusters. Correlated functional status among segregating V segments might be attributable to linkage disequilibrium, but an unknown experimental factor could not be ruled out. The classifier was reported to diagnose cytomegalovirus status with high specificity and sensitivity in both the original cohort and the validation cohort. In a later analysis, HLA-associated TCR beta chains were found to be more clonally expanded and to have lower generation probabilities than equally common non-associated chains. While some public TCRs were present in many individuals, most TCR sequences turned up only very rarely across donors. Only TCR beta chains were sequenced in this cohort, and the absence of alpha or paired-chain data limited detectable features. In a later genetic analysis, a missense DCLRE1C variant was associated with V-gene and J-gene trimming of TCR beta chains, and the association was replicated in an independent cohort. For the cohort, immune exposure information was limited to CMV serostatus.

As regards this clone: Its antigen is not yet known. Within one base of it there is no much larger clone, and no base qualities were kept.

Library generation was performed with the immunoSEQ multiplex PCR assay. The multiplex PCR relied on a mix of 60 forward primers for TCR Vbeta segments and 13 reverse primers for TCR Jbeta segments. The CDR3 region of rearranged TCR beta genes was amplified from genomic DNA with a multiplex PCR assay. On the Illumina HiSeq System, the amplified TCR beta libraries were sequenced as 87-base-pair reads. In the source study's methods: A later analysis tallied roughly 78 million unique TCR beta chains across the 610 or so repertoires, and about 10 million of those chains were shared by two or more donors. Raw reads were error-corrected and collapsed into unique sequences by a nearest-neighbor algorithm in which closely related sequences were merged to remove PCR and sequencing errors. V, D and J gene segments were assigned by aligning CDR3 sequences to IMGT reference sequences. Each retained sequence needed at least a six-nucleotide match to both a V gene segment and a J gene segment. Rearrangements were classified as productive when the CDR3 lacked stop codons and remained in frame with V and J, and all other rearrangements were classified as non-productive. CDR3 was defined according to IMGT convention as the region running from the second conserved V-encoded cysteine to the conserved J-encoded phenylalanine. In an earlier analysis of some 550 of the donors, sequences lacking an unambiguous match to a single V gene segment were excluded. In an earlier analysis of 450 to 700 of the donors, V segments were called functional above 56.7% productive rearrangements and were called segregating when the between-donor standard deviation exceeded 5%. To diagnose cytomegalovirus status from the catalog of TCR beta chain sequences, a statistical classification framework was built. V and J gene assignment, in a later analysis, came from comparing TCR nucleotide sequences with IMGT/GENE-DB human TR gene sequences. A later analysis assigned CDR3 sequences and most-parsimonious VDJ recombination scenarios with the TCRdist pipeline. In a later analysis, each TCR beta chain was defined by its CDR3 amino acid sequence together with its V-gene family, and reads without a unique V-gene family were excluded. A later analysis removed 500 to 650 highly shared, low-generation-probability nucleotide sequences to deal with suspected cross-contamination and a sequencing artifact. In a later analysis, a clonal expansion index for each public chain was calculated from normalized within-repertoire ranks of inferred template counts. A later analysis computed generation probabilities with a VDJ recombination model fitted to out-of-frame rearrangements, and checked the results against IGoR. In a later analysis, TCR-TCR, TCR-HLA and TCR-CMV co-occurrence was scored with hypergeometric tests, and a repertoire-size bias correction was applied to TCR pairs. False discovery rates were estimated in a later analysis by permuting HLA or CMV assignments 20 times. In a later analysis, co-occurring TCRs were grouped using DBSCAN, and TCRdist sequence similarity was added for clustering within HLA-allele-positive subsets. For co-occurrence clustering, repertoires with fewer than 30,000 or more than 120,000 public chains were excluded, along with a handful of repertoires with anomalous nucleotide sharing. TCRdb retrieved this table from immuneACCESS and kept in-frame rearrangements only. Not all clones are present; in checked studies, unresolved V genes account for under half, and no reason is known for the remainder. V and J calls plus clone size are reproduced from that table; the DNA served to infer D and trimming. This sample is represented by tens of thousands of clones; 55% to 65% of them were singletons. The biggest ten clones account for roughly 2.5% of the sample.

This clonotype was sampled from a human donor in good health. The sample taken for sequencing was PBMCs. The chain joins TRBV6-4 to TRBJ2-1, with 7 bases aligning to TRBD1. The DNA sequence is TGTGCCAGCAGTGCCTTGAGGGGGCCCTACAATGAGCAGTTCTTC. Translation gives CASSALRGPYNEQFF.